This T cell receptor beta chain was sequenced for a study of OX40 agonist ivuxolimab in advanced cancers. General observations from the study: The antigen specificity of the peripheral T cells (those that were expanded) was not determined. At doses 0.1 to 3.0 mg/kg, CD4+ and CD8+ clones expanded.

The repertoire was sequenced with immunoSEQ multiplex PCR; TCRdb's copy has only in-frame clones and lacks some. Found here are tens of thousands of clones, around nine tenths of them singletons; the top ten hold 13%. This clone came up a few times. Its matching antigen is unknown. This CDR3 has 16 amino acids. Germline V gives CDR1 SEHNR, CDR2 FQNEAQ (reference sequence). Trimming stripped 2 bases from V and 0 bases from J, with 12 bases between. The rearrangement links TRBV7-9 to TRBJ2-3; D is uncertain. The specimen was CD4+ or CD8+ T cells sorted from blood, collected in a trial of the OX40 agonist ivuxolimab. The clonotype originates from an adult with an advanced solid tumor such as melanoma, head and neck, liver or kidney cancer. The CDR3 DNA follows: TGTGCCAGCAGCTTAAGCGTCTACAGTAGCACAGATACGCAGTATTTT. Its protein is CASSLSVYSSTDTQYF.